This T cell receptor beta chain came from a study of T cell repertoires in ileal Crohn's disease. General study results and limits: Sorted CD8 T cells held more high-frequency clones than CD4. Compared with non-smokers, active smokers at surgery showed more clonal expansions. Endoscopic recurrence occurred in every patient whose clonality exceeded 26.8%.

Trimming at V came to 1 base and at J to 2 bases, leaving 6 bases not matched to a gene. Germline lookup yields CDR1 SGHDT and CDR2 YYEEEE. This CDR3 has 17 amino acids. TCRdb keeps only in-frame clones here, not all; method: immunoSEQ multiplex PCR. The sample shows 11,000 to 15,000 clones, roughly three quarters of them seen only once. This clone was observed a handful of times. Its matching antigen is unknown. Included were adult ileal or ileocolonic Crohn's patients indicated for ileocolonic resection. The chain employs TRBV5-6 and TRBJ2-3; 11 nucleotides line up with TRBD2. Specimen: ileal tissue. The clonotype comes from an adult with Crohn's disease. The CDR3 spells CASSLFPGLADTDTQYF. The CDR3 nucleotides are TGTGCCAGCAGCTTGTTCCCGGGACTAGCGGACACAGATACGCAGTATTTT.